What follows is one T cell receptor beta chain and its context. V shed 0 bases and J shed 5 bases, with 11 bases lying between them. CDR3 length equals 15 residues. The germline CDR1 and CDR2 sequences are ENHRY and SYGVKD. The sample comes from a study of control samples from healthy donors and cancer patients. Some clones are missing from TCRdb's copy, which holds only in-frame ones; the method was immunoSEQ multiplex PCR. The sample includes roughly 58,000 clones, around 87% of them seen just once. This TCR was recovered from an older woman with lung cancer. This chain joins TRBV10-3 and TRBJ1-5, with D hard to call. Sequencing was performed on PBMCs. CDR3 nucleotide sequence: TGTGCCATCAGTGAGTCTGGCCCTTACGATCAGCCCCAGCATTTT. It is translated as CAISESGPYDQPQHF.